Each of the 9 T cell receptor beta chains below was sequenced from the same sample in a study of OX40 agonist ivuxolimab in advanced cancers. Profiled with immunoSEQ multiplex PCR; TCRdb holds only in-frame clones, not every one. The table includes approximately 80,000 clones, around 90% detected once. The sequencing used CD4+ or CD8+ T cells sorted from blood, collected in a trial of the OX40 agonist ivuxolimab. The receptors were gathered from an adult with an advanced solid tumor such as melanoma, head and neck, liver or kidney cancer.

This chain connects TRBV6-5 to TRBJ1-5; D remains ambiguous. Trimming shortened V by 2 bases and J by 4 bases, and 6 bases separated the two germline ends. CDR3 length: 13 residues. In germline, CDR1 is MNHEY, CDR2 SVGAGI. CDR3 loop: CASSYRENQPQHF. Written as DNA, the CDR3 is TGTGCCAGCAGTTACCGCGAAAATCAGCCCCAGCATTTT.

The chain uses TRBV6-5 and TRBJ2-5, with D unclear. CDR3 length equals 12 residues. Looked up from germline, CDR1 is MNHEY and CDR2 is SVGAGI. V was shortened by 6 bases and J by 3 bases, with 8 bases between the two germline ends. CDR3 sequence reads: CASRLNEETQYF. The DNA for the CDR3 is TGTGCCAGCAGGCTAAACGAAGAGACCCAGTACTTC.

The chain employs TRBV18 and TRBJ1-6; no clear D. The V end was cut by 3 bases, the J end by 8 bases, with 11 bases between. Germline CDR1 and CDR2: KGHSH and LQKENI. The CDR3 covers 14 residues. CDR3 nucleotide sequence: TGTGCCAGCTCACCGAATTCGGACCATTCACCCCTCCACTTT. Translation gives CASSPNSDHSPLHF.

This clone was seen just once. The rearrangement joins TRBV4-1 to TRBJ2-4, with 14 bases identical to TRBD2. The CDR3 runs to 18 residues. Losses at the gene ends were 3 bases for V and 0 bases for J; bases not matched to a gene: 4. Germline loops: CDR1 MGHRA, CDR2 YSYEKL. The CDR3 region is CASSHGLAGGLAKNIQYF. The CDR3 bases are TGCGCCAGCAGCCACGGACTAGCGGGGGGACTAGCCAAAAACATTCAGTACTTC.

This clone appeared a few times. The rearrangement uses TRBV30 and TRBJ1-1; the D is unclear. In germline, CDR1 is GTSNPN, CDR2 SVGIG (reference sequence). The CDR3 has 11 residues. V shed 0 bases and J shed 1 base, with 0 bases lying between them. The DNA of the CDR3 is TGTGCCTGGAGTGTGAACACTGAAGCTTTCTTT. Translation gives CAWSVNTEAFF.

The chain employs TRBV5-4 and TRBJ2-7; 7 positions match TRBD1. Germline CDR1 and CDR2: SGHNT and YYREEE (reference sequence). The CDR3 has 14 residues. V lost 5 bases and J lost 0; bases outside the gene matches: 5. CDR3 loop: CASSLHRGSYEQYF. The CDR3 coding sequence is TGTGCCAGCAGTCTTCACAGGGGCTCCTACGAGCAGTACTTC.

The chain couples TRBV2 to TRBJ2-3; D gene unclear. Per the germline V gene, CDR1 is SNHLY and CDR2 is FYNNEI. This CDR3 region has 12 residues. V dropped 5 bases and J dropped 9 bases, with 12 bases sitting between them. CDR3 in amino acids: CASSFGPETQYF. In nucleotides, the CDR3 is TGTGCCAGCAGTTTTGGTCCGGAGACGCAGTATTTT. The full variable domain, with the rest looked up from reference TRBV2 and TRBJ2-3, is EPEVTQTPSHQVTQMGQEVILRCVPISNHLYFYWYRQILGQKVEFLVSFYNNEISEKSEIFDDQFSVERPDGSNFTLKIRSTKLEDSAMYFCASSFGPETQYFGPGTRLTVL.

V usage is TRBV5-6 and J usage is TRBJ1-5; unclear D gene. V was shortened by 3 bases and J by 0 bases, with 13 bases between the two germline ends. The germline V gene encodes CDR1 SGHDT and CDR2 YYEEEE. This CDR3 contains 16 residues. CDR3 coding DNA: TGTGCCAGCAGCTCGAACACGGGTTATAGCAATCAGCCCCAGCATTTT. It translates to CASSSNTGYSNQPQHF.

The chain carries TRBV19 and TRBJ1-5; D not certain. Trimming removed 5 bases at V and 5 bases at J, with 7 bases between. CDR1 and CDR2 (germline): LNHDA, SQIVND (reference sequence). CDR3 size: 12 residues. The CDR3, as DNA: TGTGCCAGTAGTGGGTCCGATCAGCCCCAGCATTTT. Its protein is CASSGSDQPQHF.